This T cell receptor (beta chain) was captured by sequencing in a study of control samples from healthy donors and cancer patients. Germline V gene sequence: CDR1 MDHEN, CDR2 SYDVKM. With 4 bases removed from V and 1 base from J, the gap between germline ends came to 12 bases. The CDR3 runs to 15 residues. This table comes from immunoSEQ multiplex PCR, and its TCRdb copy is limited to in-frame clones, with some not included. The sample contains approximately 76,000 clones, 65% to 90% of which appear only once. Specimen: PBMCs. The clonotype originates from a man between 60 and 75 years old with head and neck cancer. The chain recombines TRBV28 with TRBJ2-3; D is uncertain. This CDR3 is CASSSSSLGTDTQYF. The CDR3 DNA reads TGTGCCAGCAGTTCCTCCTCCCTAGGCACAGATACGCAGTATTTT.